The clone carrying this T cell receptor (beta chain) was picked up a small number of times. Its specificity is not known. Trimming left V 3 bases short and J 11 bases short, with 11 bases between. Germline CDR1 reads LGHNT; CDR2 reads FRNRAP. This CDR3 has 12 residues. The data were obtained in a study of beta chain features in type 1 diabetes. Study observations and caveats: Shortening that was moderate but significant affected the TCRB CDR3s of Type 1 diabetes patients in all four CD4+ subsets.

Isolated RNA was reverse transcribed in full, so expressed TCRB transcripts were sequenced. Sequencing used immunoSEQ multiplex PCR; TCRdb keeps in-frame clones, though not all of them. The sample lists about 160,000 clones; just over 9% were seen once. Sequenced material: central memory CD4+ T cells from blood. The V call is TRBV12-5, the J call TRBJ1-5, with D tentatively TRBD1 (5 bases). The TCR sequence derives from a woman between 18 and 29 years old in good health. The chain's CDR3 is CASGFLQGTQHF. CDR3 nucleotide sequence: TGTGCTAGTGGTTTCCTTCAGGGAACCCAGCATTTT.